This TCR beta chain emerged from a study of blood T cells in healthy people across ages. A second PCR, run for roughly 7 to 11 cycles, used a sample-barcoded 5' primer plus a J-beta primer mix. MiXCR, applied by TCRdb to the 5' RACE reads, yields one record per CDR3 protein. The sample gives more than 650,000 distinct CDR3 sequences, about 24% of which show up once; less than 25% is in the top ten. Trimming left V 7 bases short and J 1 base short, with 16 bases between. CDR1 is MNHEY and CDR2 is SVGAGI in the germline V gene. This CDR3 has 15 residues. This clonotype has just a few counts. The sample consisted of blood. The sequence was collected from a man aged 70 or older in good health. The rearrangement links TRBV6-5 to TRBJ1-2; D gene unclear. The CDR3, as DNA: TGTGCCAGCACCCCCGGCGGAATCCTTAACTATGGCTACACCTTC. Translated: CASTPGGILNYGYTF.